The T cell receptor (beta chain) under discussion was sequenced for a study of T-cell reconstitution after alpha-beta-depleted transplantation in children. Study-wide points: At one year after transplant, newly produced T cells mostly accounted for T-cell counts and diversity. Roughly two months post-transplant, alpha-beta T cells reportedly originated from several hundred graft clones that had expanded. Where some patients showed high TCRbeta diversity at day 60, it came from recipient T cells and thymic progenitors that had survived.

Preparation of the TCRbeta library was carried out with unique molecular identifiers. TCRdb reprocessed the PCR reads via MiXCR and lists one record per CDR3 protein. The sample consists of 140,000 or so distinct CDR3 sequences, more than 8% of them appearing once. This clonotype was observed at least ten times. As yet, its antigen is unknown. CDR1 is MDHEN and CDR2 is SYDVKM in the germline V gene. The CDR3 is 14 amino acids. Trimming removed 1 base from V and 11 bases from J; junction bases left unmatched: 9. The sequencing used PBMCs, mostly from graft donor cells, collected 180 days after TCRalphabeta/CD19-depleted stem cell transplant. This receptor was obtained from a female patient aged 2-9 years who had a stem cell transplant for congenital amegakaryocytic thrombocytopenia, so the T cells may come from the graft donor. The V and J genes are TRBV28 and TRBJ1-1; 8 nucleotides agree with TRBD1. For the CDR3, the DNA is TGTGCCAGCAGTTTATCCCCGACAGGGGCTGGGGCTTTCTTT. Protein: CASSLSPTGAGAFF.